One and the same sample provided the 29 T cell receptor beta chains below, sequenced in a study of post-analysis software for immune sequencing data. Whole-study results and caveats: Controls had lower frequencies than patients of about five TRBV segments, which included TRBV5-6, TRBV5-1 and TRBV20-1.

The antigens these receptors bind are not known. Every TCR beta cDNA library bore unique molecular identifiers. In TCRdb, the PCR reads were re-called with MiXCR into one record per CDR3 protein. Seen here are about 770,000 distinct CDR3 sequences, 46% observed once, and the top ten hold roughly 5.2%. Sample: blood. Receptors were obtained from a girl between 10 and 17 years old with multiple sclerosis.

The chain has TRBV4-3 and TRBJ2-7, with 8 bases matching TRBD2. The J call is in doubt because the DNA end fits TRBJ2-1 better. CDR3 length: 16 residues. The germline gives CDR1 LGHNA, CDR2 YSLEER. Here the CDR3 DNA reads TGCGCCAGCAGCCAAGATCATGATAGCGGGATAAAACATCAGTTCTTC. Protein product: CASSQDHDSGIKHQFF.

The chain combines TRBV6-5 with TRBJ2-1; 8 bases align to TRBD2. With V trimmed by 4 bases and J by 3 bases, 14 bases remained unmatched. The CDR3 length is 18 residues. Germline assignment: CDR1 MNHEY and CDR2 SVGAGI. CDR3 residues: CASSSEGPRAGDYNEQFF. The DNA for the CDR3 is TGTGCCAGCAGTTCCGAAGGTCCTCGAGCGGGAGACTACAATGAGCAGTTCTTC.

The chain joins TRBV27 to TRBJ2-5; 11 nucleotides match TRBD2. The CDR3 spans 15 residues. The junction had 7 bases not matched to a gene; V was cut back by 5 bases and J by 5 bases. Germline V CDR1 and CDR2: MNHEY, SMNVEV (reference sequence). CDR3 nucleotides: TGTGCCAGCAGTCCCGAACTAGCGGGAGCGGAGACCCAGTACTTC. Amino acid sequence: CASSPELAGAETQYF.

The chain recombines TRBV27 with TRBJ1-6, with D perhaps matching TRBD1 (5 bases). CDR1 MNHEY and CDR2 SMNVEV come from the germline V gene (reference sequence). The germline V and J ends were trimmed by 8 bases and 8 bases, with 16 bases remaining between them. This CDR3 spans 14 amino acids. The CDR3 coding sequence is TGTGCCAGCCTGCCCCTCGGGGGGTATTCACCCCTCCACTTT. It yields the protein CASLPLGGYSPLHF.

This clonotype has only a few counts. CDR3 nucleotide sequence: TGTGCCAGCAGCCAACGAGGGGGGTTCTTGCAGACCCAGTACTTC. Protein sequence: CASSQRGGFLQTQYF. V and J are TRBV3-1 and TRBJ2-5; D may correspond to TRBD1 or TRBD2 (6 bases each). This CDR3 has 15 residues. Trimming took off 2 bases at V and 6 bases at J, with 16 bases between the two ends. Germline CDR1 LGHDT, CDR2 YNNKEL (reference sequence).

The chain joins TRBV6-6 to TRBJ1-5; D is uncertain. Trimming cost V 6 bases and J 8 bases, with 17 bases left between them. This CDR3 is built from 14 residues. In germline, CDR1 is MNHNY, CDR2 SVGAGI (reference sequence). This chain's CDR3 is CASSRLIATEPQHF. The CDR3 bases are TGTGCCAGCAGCCGCCTGATCGCGACGGAGCCCCAGCATTTT.

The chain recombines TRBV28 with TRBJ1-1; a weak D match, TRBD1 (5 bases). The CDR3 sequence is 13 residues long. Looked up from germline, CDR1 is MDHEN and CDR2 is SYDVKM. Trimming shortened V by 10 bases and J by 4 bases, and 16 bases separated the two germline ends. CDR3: CATDGGSGTEAFF. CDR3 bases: TGTGCCACCGACGGGGGATCTGGCACTGAAGCTTTCTTT. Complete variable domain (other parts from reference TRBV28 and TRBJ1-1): DVKVTQSSRYLVKRTGEKVFLECVQDMDHENMFWYRQDPGLGLRLIYFSYDVKMKEKGDIPEGYSVSREKKERFSLILESASTNQTSMYLCATDGGSGTEAFFGQGTRLTVV.

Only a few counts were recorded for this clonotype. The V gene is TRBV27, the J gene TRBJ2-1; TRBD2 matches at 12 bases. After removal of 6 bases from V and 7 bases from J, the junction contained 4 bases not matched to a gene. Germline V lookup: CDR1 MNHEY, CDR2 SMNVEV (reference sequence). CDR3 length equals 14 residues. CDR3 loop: CASRTSGSPNEQFF. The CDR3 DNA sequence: TGTGCCAGCAGGACTAGCGGGAGTCCTAATGAGCAGTTCTTC.

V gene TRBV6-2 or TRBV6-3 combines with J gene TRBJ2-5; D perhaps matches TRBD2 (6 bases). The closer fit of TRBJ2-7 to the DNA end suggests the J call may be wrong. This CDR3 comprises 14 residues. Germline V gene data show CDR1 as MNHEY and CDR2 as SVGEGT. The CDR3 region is CASRTNSGVYEQYF. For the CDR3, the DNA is TGTGCCAGCAGAACCAATAGCGGAGTCTACGAGCAGTACTTC.

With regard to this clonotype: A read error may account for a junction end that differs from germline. CDR3 nucleotides: TGCAGCACAAGGACAGGCTACGGGCAGTACTTC. Translating gives CSTRTGYGQYF. V is TRBV29-1 and J is TRBJ2-7; 7 bases fit TRBD1. The germline CDR1 and CDR2 sequences are SQVTM and ANQGSEA. The length of the CDR3 is 11 residues.

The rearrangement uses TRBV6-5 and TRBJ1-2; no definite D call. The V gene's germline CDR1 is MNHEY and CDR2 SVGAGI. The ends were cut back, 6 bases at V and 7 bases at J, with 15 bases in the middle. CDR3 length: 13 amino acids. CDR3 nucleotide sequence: TGTGCCAGCAGCCGGGTGGGGTCTGGTGGCTACACCTTC. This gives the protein CASSRVGSGGYTF.

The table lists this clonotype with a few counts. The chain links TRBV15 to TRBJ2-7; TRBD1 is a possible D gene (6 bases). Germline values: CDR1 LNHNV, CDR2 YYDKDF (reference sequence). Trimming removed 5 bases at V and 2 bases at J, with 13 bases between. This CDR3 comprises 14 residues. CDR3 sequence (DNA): TGTGCCACCAGCGGCCCGGGACAAACCTACGAGCAGTACTTC. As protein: CATSGPGQTYEQYF.

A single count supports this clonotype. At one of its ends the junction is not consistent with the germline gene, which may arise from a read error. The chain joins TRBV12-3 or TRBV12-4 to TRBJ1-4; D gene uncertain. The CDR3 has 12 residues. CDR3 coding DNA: TGTGCCAGCGGTTTCCAGGATGAAAAACTGTTTTTT. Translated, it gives CASGFQDEKLFF.

Here the CDR3 reads CASDPGDRRRETQYF. The CDR3 coding sequence is TGTGCCAGCGACCCTGGGGACAGGAGGAGAGAGACCCAGTACTTC. The V and J genes are TRBV28 and TRBJ2-5; TRBD1 matches 8 bases. The V and J ends lost 8 bases and 4 bases, in that order; junction bases with no gene match: 12. Germline-derived CDR1 and CDR2 are MDHEN and SYDVKM. This CDR3 region has 15 residues.

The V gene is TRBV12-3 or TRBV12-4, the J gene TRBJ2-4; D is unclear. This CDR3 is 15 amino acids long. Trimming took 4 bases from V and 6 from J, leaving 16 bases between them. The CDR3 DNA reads TGTGCCAGCAGTTCCCCCGGCCCCGTAGGAAACATTCAGTACTTC. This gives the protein CASSSPGPVGNIQYF.

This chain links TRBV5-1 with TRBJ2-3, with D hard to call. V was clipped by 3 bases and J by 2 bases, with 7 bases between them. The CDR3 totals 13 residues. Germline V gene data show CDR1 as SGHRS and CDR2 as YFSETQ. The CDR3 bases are TGCGCCAGCAGCTCGATTGACACAGATACGCAGTATTTT. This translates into CASSSIDTDTQYF. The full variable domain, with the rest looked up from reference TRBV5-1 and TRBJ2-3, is KAGVTQTPRYLIKTRGQQVTLSCSPISGHRSVSWYQQTPGQGLQFLFEYFSETQRNKGNFPGRFSGRQFSNSRSEMNVSTLELGDSALYLCASSSIDTDTQYFGPGTRLTVL.

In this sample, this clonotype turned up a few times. CDR3 nucleotide sequence: TGCAGTGCTAGAGCCGACAGGGGATCCTACAATGAGCAGTTCTTC. Translated: CSARADRGSYNEQFF. J is TRBJ2-1 and V is TRBV20-1; 8 positions match TRBD1. Trimming cost V 1 base and J 1 base; bases outside gene matches: 3. CDR3 length equals 15 residues. The germline gives CDR1 DFQATT, CDR2 SNEGSKA (reference sequence).

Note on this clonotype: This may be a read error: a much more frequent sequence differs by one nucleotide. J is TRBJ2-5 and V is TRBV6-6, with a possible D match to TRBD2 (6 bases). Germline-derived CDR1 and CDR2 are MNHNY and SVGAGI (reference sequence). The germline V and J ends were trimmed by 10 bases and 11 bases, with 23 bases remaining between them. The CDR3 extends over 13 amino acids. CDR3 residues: CANRNRSGGEQYF. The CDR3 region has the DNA TGTGCCAACAGGAACAGGTCAGGAGGGGAGCAGTACTTC.

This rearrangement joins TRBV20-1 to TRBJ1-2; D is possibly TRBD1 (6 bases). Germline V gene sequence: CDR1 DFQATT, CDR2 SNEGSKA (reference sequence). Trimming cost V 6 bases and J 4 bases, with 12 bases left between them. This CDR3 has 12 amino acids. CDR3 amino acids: CSALQGFYGYTF. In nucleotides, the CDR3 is TGCAGTGCCTTACAGGGTTTCTATGGCTACACCTTC.

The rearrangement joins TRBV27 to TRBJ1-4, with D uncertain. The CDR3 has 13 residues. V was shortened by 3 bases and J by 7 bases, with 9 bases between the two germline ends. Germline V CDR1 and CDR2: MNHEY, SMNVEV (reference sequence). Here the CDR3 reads CASSFGLGEKLFF. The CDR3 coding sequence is TGTGCCAGCAGTTTTGGTCTGGGTGAAAAACTGTTTTTT.

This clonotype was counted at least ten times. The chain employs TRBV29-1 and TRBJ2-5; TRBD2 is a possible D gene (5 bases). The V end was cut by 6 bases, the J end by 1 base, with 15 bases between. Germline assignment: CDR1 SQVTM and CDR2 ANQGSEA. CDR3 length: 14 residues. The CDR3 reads CSVSRASGQETQYF. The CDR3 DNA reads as TGCAGCGTCTCTAGGGCCAGCGGCCAAGAGACCCAGTACTTC.

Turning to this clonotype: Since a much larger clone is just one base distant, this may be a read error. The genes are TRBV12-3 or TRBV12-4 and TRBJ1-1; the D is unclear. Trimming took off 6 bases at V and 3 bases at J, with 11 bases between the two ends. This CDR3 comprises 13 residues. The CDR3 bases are TGTGCCAGCAGCATAACGTGGGACACTGAAGCTTTCTTT. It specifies CASSITWDTEAFF.

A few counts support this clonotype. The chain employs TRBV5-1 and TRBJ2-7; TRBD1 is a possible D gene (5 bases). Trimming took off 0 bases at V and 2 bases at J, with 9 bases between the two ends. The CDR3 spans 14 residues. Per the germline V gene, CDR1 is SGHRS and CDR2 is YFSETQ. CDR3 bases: TGCGCCAGCAGCTTGGACCCGGACACCTACGAGCAGTACTTC. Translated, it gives CASSLDPDTYEQYF.

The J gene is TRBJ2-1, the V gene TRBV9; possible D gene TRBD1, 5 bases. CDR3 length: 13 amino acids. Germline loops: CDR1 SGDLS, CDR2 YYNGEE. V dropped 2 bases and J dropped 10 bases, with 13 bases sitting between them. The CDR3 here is CASSVQTGREQFF. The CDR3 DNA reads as TGTGCCAGCAGCGTCCAAACAGGACGCGAGCAGTTCTTC.

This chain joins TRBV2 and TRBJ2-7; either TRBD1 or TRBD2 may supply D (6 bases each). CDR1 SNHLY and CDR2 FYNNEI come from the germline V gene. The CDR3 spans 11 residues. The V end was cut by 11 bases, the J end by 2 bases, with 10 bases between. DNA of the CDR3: TGTGCCGGGAGGACAGCCTACGAGCAGTACTTC. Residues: CAGRTAYEQYF.

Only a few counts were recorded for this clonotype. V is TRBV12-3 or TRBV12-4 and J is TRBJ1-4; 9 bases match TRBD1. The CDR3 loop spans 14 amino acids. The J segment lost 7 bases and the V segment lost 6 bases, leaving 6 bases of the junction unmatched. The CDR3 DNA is TGTGCCAGCAGCCTGACAGGGGGGACTGAAAAACTGTTTTTT. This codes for CASSLTGGTEKLFF.

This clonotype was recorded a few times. CDR3 sequence (DNA): TGTGCCAGCTCACCCCGGGACACCTTTTGGGAGCAGTACTTC. Protein: CASSPRDTFWEQYF. The chain carries TRBV18 and TRBJ2-7, with a tentative D call TRBD1 (6 bases). There are 14 residues in the CDR3. V was cut by 3 bases and J by 7 bases, with 16 bases left in between. In germline, CDR1 is KGHSH, CDR2 LQKENI. The full variable domain, with the rest looked up from reference TRBV18 and TRBJ2-7, is NAGVMQNPRHLVRRRGQEARLRCSPMKGHSHVYWYRQLPEEGLKFMVYLQKENIIDESGMPKERFSAEFPKEGPSILRIQQVVRGDSAAYFCASSPRDTFWEQYFGPGTRLTVT.

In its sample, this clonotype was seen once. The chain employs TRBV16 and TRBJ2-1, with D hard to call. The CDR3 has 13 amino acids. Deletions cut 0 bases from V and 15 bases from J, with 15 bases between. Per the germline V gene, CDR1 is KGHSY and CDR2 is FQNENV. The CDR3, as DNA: TGTGCCAGCAGCCAATCGGTATTGGATGCGTGGTTCTTC. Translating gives CASSQSVLDAWFF. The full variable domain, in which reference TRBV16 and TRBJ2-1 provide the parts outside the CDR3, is GEEVAQTPKHLVRGEGQKAKLYCAPIKGHSYVFWYQQVLKNEFKFLISFQNENVFDETGMPKERFSAKCLPNSPCSLEIQATKLEDSAVYFCASSQSVLDAWFFGPGTRLTVL.

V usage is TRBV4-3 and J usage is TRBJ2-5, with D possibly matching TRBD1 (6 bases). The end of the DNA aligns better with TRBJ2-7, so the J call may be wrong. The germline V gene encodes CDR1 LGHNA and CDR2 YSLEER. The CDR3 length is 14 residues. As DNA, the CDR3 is TGCGCCAGCAGCCAAGATACAGGGTCCTACGAGCAGTACTTC. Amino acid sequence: CASSQDTGSYEQYF.